This is a list of T cell receptor beta chains from one sample in a study of shared clonotypes between healthy human individuals. Method: immunoSEQ multiplex PCR; TCRdb's copy keeps in-frame clones and lacks some. The sample lists about 490,000 clones, roughly 85% occurring once. The sample consisted of PBMCs. The receptors stem from a woman aged 40-49 years in good health. Some clones in this sample may be carry-over from other donors' samples. Both conserved end residues are part of each CDR3. Each record gives: V gene, J gene, clone size, CDR3 length, D gene, CDR3 DNA, CDR3 protein. A D gene is named only where the DNA matches it firmly. A row's size may be missing; if present it is once, few, many or a size class.

v_gene: TRBV28
j_gene: TRBJ2-3
abundance: -
len: 16
d_gene: TRBD1
CDR3nt: TGTGCCAGCAGCTACTCTACAGGGGGCACCACAGATACGCAGTATTTT
CDR3aa: CASSYSTGGTTDTQYF

v_gene: TRBV30
j_gene: TRBJ1-1
abundance: -
len: 14
d_gene: -
CDR3nt: TGTGCCTGGAGTTTTGATCGGGGACGTCTTGAAGCTTTCTTT
CDR3aa: CAWSFDRGRLEAFF

v_gene: TRBV4-1
j_gene: TRBJ2-7
abundance: -
len: 14
d_gene: TRBD2
CDR3nt: TGCGCCAGCAGCCAAGGTCGGGAGGGCTACGAGCAGTACTTC
CDR3aa: CASSQGREGYEQYF

v_gene: TRBV28
j_gene: TRBJ2-7
abundance: -
len: 15
d_gene: -
CDR3nt: TGTGCCAGCAGTTTTCCTGACTCGAACTCCTACGAGCAGTACTTC
CDR3aa: CASSFPDSNSYEQYF

v_gene: TRBV5-4
j_gene: TRBJ1-2
abundance: -
len: 17
d_gene: -
CDR3nt: TGTGCCAGCAGCTGGTTCGAGGGAATGTACGCTAACTATGGCTACACCTTC
CDR3aa: CASSWFEGMYANYGYTF

v_gene: TRBV9
j_gene: TRBJ2-3
abundance: -
len: 15
d_gene: TRBD2
CDR3nt: TGTGCCAGCGGAGTTGGGCGGGGGGTCACAGATACGCAGTATTTT
CDR3aa: CASGVGRGVTDTQYF

v_gene: TRBV9
j_gene: TRBJ2-5
abundance: -
len: 13
d_gene: -
CDR3nt: TGTGCCAGCAGCGTAGCTCTCGGGGAGACCCAGTACTTC
CDR3aa: CASSVALGETQYF

v_gene: TRBV5-4
j_gene: TRBJ2-1
abundance: -
len: 15
d_gene: -
CDR3nt: TGTGCCAGCAGCTTTCGGGCGGGACGCCTTCATGAGCAGTTCTTC
CDR3aa: CASSFRAGRLHEQFF

v_gene: TRBV30
j_gene: TRBJ1-4
abundance: -
len: 10
d_gene: -
CDR3nt: TGTGCCTCTTTAAATGAAAAACTGTTTTTT
CDR3aa: CASLNEKLFF

v_gene: TRBV10-3
j_gene: TRBJ2-1
abundance: -
len: 17
d_gene: TRBD2
CDR3nt: TGTGCCATCAGTGAAGCTCAGTCTAGCGGGAGTCTCAATGAGCAGTTCTTC
CDR3aa: CAISEAQSSGSLNEQFF

v_gene: TRBV19
j_gene: TRBJ2-5
abundance: -
len: 14
d_gene: TRBD2
CDR3nt: TGTGCCAGTAGTTCGCTAGCGGTACAAGAGACCCAGTACTTC
CDR3aa: CASSSLAVQETQYF

v_gene: TRBV6-6
j_gene: TRBJ1-3
abundance: few
len: 15
d_gene: -
CDR3nt: TGTGCCAGCAGTTACGGCTCAGGGATTGGAAACACCATATATTTT
CDR3aa: CASSYGSGIGNTIYF

v_gene: TRBV5-1
j_gene: TRBJ2-7
abundance: -
len: 14
d_gene: -
CDR3nt: TGCGCCAGCAGCTTGGTACAGGCCCCCTACGAGCAGTACTTC
CDR3aa: CASSLVQAPYEQYF

v_gene: TRBV30
j_gene: TRBJ1-2
abundance: -
len: 12
d_gene: -
CDR3nt: TGTGCCTGGCTGGACGGCGGCTATGGCTACACCTTC
CDR3aa: CAWLDGGYGYTF

v_gene: TRBV5-6
j_gene: TRBJ1-1
abundance: -
len: 14
d_gene: -
CDR3nt: TGTGCCAGCAGCTTCCCGGAGGGGGGCACTGAAGCTTTCTTT
CDR3aa: CASSFPEGGTEAFF

v_gene: TRBV27
j_gene: TRBJ2-7
abundance: -
len: 16
d_gene: TRBD2
CDR3nt: TGTGCCAGCAGTCTCCCTCGGGGCGGGAGGGCTTACGAGCAGTACTTC
CDR3aa: CASSLPRGGRAYEQYF

v_gene: TRBV5-5
j_gene: TRBJ1-4
abundance: -
len: 15
d_gene: -
CDR3nt: TGTGCCAGCAGCTTGGTTGCAGGGGTTAATGAAAAACTGTTTTTT
CDR3aa: CASSLVAGVNEKLFF

v_gene: TRBV10-3
j_gene: TRBJ1-3
abundance: -
len: 16
d_gene: -
CDR3nt: TGTGCCATCAGTGGTGAACAGATATTACGCGGAAACACCATATATTTT
CDR3aa: CAISGEQILRGNTIYF

v_gene: TRBV7-6
j_gene: TRBJ1-5
abundance: -
len: 14
d_gene: TRBD1
CDR3nt: TGTGCCAGCAGCTTAGATACAGGGGCACGGCCCCAGCATTTT
CDR3aa: CASSLDTGARPQHF

v_gene: TRBV5-4
j_gene: TRBJ1-2
abundance: -
len: 15
d_gene: TRBD1
CDR3nt: TGTGCCAGCAGTTACCACGACAGGGGGAACTATGGCTACACCTTC
CDR3aa: CASSYHDRGNYGYTF

v_gene: TRBV6-4
j_gene: TRBJ2-2
abundance: many
len: 16
d_gene: TRBD2
CDR3nt: TGTGCCAGCAACCAAGAGGCGGGAGCGGGCACCGGGGAGCTGTTTTTT
CDR3aa: CASNQEAGAGTGELFF

v_gene: TRBV7-2
j_gene: TRBJ1-2
abundance: -
len: 15
d_gene: -
CDR3nt: TGTGCCAGCAGCTTAGGGACAATGAGAGACTATGGCTACACCTTC
CDR3aa: CASSLGTMRDYGYTF

v_gene: TRBV19
j_gene: TRBJ1-5
abundance: few
len: 14
d_gene: -
CDR3nt: TGTGCCAGTAGTATTTGGGACCCCAATCAGCCCCAGCATTTT
CDR3aa: CASSIWDPNQPQHF

v_gene: TRBV4-1
j_gene: TRBJ1-5
abundance: -
len: 15
d_gene: TRBD1
CDR3nt: TGCGCCAGCAGCCAGGTTGGACAGGGAGTCTGGCCCCAGCATTTT
CDR3aa: CASSQVGQGVWPQHF

v_gene: TRBV7-2
j_gene: TRBJ2-5
abundance: -
len: 16
d_gene: -
CDR3nt: TGTGCCAGCAGCCCAAATACAGGACAGGGAGGGGAGACCCAGTACTTC
CDR3aa: CASSPNTGQGGETQYF

v_gene: TRBV11-1
j_gene: TRBJ2-7
abundance: -
len: 15
d_gene: TRBD2
CDR3nt: TGTGCCAGCAGCGCCCCGGTAGCGGGAATCTACGAGCAGTACTTC
CDR3aa: CASSAPVAGIYEQYF

v_gene: TRBV28
j_gene: TRBJ1-1
abundance: few
len: 11
d_gene: -
CDR3nt: TGTGCCAGCAGACACAGGGTTTGGGCTTTCTTT
CDR3aa: CASRHRVWAFF

v_gene: TRBV27
j_gene: TRBJ1-1
abundance: -
len: 13
d_gene: -
CDR3nt: TGTGCCAGCAGTTTAGACAGGACCGCTGAAGCTTTCTTT
CDR3aa: CASSLDRTAEAFF

v_gene: TRBV19
j_gene: TRBJ2-1
abundance: once
len: 15
d_gene: TRBD2
CDR3nt: TGTGCCAGTACCTTGGGGACTAGCGGGAGCCATGAGCAGTTCTTC
CDR3aa: CASTLGTSGSHEQFF

v_gene: TRBV28
j_gene: TRBJ2-3
abundance: -
len: 18
d_gene: TRBD2
CDR3nt: TGTGCCAGCAGTTTAAGGGAGCGAGGCGGGAGAAGCACAGATACGCAGTATTTT
CDR3aa: CASSLRERGGRSTDTQYF

v_gene: TRBV9
j_gene: TRBJ1-2
abundance: -
len: 15
d_gene: TRBD1
CDR3nt: TGTGCCAGCAGCCCCACCGACAGGGGATCGAGTGGCTACACCTTC
CDR3aa: CASSPTDRGSSGYTF

v_gene: TRBV30
j_gene: TRBJ1-2
abundance: -
len: 14
d_gene: -
CDR3nt: TGTGCCTGGAGTGTAGTAGGAGTCAACTATGGCTACACCTTC
CDR3aa: CAWSVVGVNYGYTF

v_gene: TRBV10-3
j_gene: TRBJ2-6
abundance: -
len: 15
d_gene: -
CDR3nt: TGTGCCATCAGTGAGTCAGGGATAGGGGCCAACGTCCTGACTTTC
CDR3aa: CAISESGIGANVLTF

v_gene: TRBV28
j_gene: TRBJ1-2
abundance: few
len: 13
d_gene: -
CDR3nt: TGTGCCAGCACAGGGAGGGCCCTGGGTGGCTACACCTTC
CDR3aa: CASTGRALGGYTF

v_gene: TRBV15
j_gene: TRBJ1-4
abundance: -
len: 16
d_gene: TRBD1
CDR3nt: TGTGCCACCAGAGAGGGGACAGGGGAAGCGGAGGAAAAACTGTTTTTT
CDR3aa: CATREGTGEAEEKLFF

v_gene: TRBV25-1
j_gene: TRBJ2-7
abundance: once
len: 15
d_gene: TRBD2
CDR3nt: TGTGCCAGCAACCCAAGTGGGGGAGGGCTGTACGAGCAGTACTTC
CDR3aa: CASNPSGGGLYEQYF

v_gene: TRBV9
j_gene: TRBJ2-3
abundance: -
len: 13
d_gene: -
CDR3nt: TGTGCCAGCAGCATAACAGGGAGAGATACGCAGTATTTT
CDR3aa: CASSITGRDTQYF

v_gene: TRBV23-1
j_gene: TRBJ1-5
abundance: -
len: 16
d_gene: TRBD1
CDR3nt: TGCGCCAGCAGTCAATCGGAGGGGGCTAGCAATCAGCCCCAGCATTTT
CDR3aa: CASSQSEGASNQPQHF

v_gene: TRBV2
j_gene: TRBJ1-2
abundance: -
len: 12
d_gene: -
CDR3nt: TGTGCCAGCAGGGGGGGCGGCTATGGCTACACCTTC
CDR3aa: CASRGGGYGYTF

v_gene: TRBV7-7
j_gene: TRBJ2-2
abundance: -
len: 14
d_gene: TRBD1
CDR3nt: TGTGCTAGCAGCCGGGACAGATACACCGGGGAGCTGTTTTTT
CDR3aa: CASSRDRYTGELFF

v_gene: TRBV7-2
j_gene: TRBJ1-3
abundance: -
len: 14
d_gene: -
CDR3nt: TGTGCCAGCAGCTCCCCCCTATTAGCGAACACCATATATTTT
CDR3aa: CASSSPLLANTIYF

v_gene: TRBV25-1
j_gene: TRBJ1-1
abundance: -
len: 14
d_gene: TRBD1
CDR3nt: TGTGCCAGCAAAGGACAGGGGGCGAGCACTGAAGCTTTCTTT
CDR3aa: CASKGQGASTEAFF

v_gene: TRBV18
j_gene: TRBJ2-1
abundance: once
len: 21
d_gene: TRBD1
CDR3nt: TGTGCCAGCTCACCATTCGGTCCCAGGGGGCTAGACGGGAGATCCTACAATGAGCAGTTCTTC
CDR3aa: CASSPFGPRGLDGRSYNEQFF

v_gene: TRBV11-2
j_gene: TRBJ2-5
abundance: -
len: 14
d_gene: -
CDR3nt: TGTGCCAGCAGCTTAACAGGGTACCAAGAGACCCAGTACTTC
CDR3aa: CASSLTGYQETQYF

v_gene: TRBV27
j_gene: TRBJ2-5
abundance: -
len: 11
d_gene: -
CDR3nt: TGTGCCAGCCAGGGGGGTAAGACCCAGTACTTC
CDR3aa: CASQGGKTQYF

v_gene: TRBV11-3
j_gene: TRBJ2-7
abundance: -
len: 12
d_gene: -
CDR3nt: TGTGCCAGTGCCGGGAACTCCTACGAGCAGTACTTC
CDR3aa: CASAGNSYEQYF

v_gene: TRBV7-6
j_gene: TRBJ1-3
abundance: -
len: 15
d_gene: -
CDR3nt: TGTGCCAGCAGCTTAGGTAGATCCTCTGGAAACACCATATATTTT
CDR3aa: CASSLGRSSGNTIYF

v_gene: TRBV28
j_gene: TRBJ1-3
abundance: -
len: 15
d_gene: -
CDR3nt: TGTGCCAGCAGTTTATTGGGATCCTCTGGAAACACCATATATTTT
CDR3aa: CASSLLGSSGNTIYF

v_gene: TRBV7-9
j_gene: TRBJ2-7
abundance: once
len: 15
d_gene: TRBD2
CDR3nt: TGTGCCAGCAGCTTAGTGGCGGGAGCCTCCTACGAGCAGTACTTC
CDR3aa: CASSLVAGASYEQYF

v_gene: TRBV19
j_gene: TRBJ2-1
abundance: once
len: 13
d_gene: -
CDR3nt: TGTGCCAGTAGAGGCGGGATAGGGGGTGAGCAGTTCTTC
CDR3aa: CASRGGIGGEQFF

v_gene: TRBV10-3
j_gene: TRBJ2-7
abundance: -
len: 13
d_gene: TRBD2
CDR3nt: TGTGCCCATCAGCCAGCGGGGTACTACGAGCAGTACTTC
CDR3aa: CAHQPAGYYEQYF

v_gene: TRBV5-1
j_gene: TRBJ1-2
abundance: many
len: 15
d_gene: -
CDR3nt: TGCGCCAGCAGCACGGACGGTGGGGTAAGGGATGGCTACACCTTC
CDR3aa: CASSTDGGVRDGYTF

v_gene: TRBV10-3
j_gene: TRBJ2-3
abundance: -
len: 14
d_gene: TRBD2
CDR3nt: TGTGCCATCAAGGGCGCGGGAGGGCCGGATACGCAGTATTTT
CDR3aa: CAIKGAGGPDTQYF